This T cell receptor beta chain was obtained from a study of T cell responses to AZD1222 COVID-19 vaccine. Across the study: Pooling covered second doses at about 4 or about 12 weeks. Study conclusions and caveats: White British people made up most donors, females outnumbered males, and clonal diversity was possibly underestimated.

Libraries were prepared by immunoSEQ multiplex PCR; TCRdb keeps only in-frame clonotypes and omits some of them. There are 150,000 or so clones in the sample; around 93% occur only once, and 1.5% to 2% lies in the top ten. Concerning this clone itself: The target antigen is unknown.

Trimming took off 3 bases at V and 4 bases at J, with 16 bases between the two ends. CDR3 length: 15 residues. Germline V gives CDR1 LNHDA, CDR2 SQIVND (reference sequence). The clonotype originates from an adult in good health. The chain joins TRBV19 to TRBJ2-7, with a possible D match to TRBD2 (7 bases). Sample: peripheral blood, taken on day 0 of AZD1222 vaccination. The CDR3, as DNA: TGTGCCAGTAGTATCCCGGCAAGGGGGGGATACGAGCAGTACTTC. Protein sequence: CASSIPARGGYEQYF.